What follows are 32 T cell receptor beta chains derived from one specimen sequenced in a study of cytomegalovirus exposure and HLA in healthy donors. The PCR used 60 Vbeta and 13 Jbeta primers. The data were produced by immunoSEQ multiplex PCR, yet TCRdb's version contains in-frame clones alone and is incomplete. The data hold about 160,000 clones, with roughly 85% observed a single time. What was sequenced was PBMCs. All receptors come from a woman aged 45-65 years in good health and CMV-seropositive.

This chain links TRBV4-3 with TRBJ2-3; 8 bases fit TRBD2. This CDR3 has 16 residues. Germline V CDR1 and CDR2: LGHNA, YSLEER. V was clipped by 1 base and J by 6 bases; unmatched bases: 9. CDR3 in amino acids: CASSQVGGGPQDTQYF. CDR3 nucleotides: TGCGCCAGCAGCCAAGTAGGCGGGGGGCCGCAGGATACGCAGTATTTT.

The V call is TRBV2, the J call TRBJ2-3; 12 bases are a match to TRBD1. V was pared by 10 bases and J by 5 bases, with 10 bases of the junction left unmatched. This CDR3 has 15 residues. The germline V gene has CDR1 SNHLY and CDR2 FYNNEI. The CDR3 DNA reads TGTGCCACCCAGGGGGACAGGGGGCGAGAAGATACGCAGTATTTT. It is translated as CATQGDRGREDTQYF.

The chain joins TRBV4-1 to TRBJ2-1, with 13 bases identical to TRBD2. The CDR3 has 15 amino acids. J lost 6 bases, V lost 6 bases, and 5 bases had no gene match. The germline CDR1 and CDR2 sequences are MGHRA and YSYEKL. CDR3 sequence (DNA): TGCGCCAGCAGAAAGGGACTAGCGGGGTCCAATGAGCAGTTCTTC. Translation gives CASRKGLAGSNEQFF.

Concerning this clone itself: An end of the junction does not agree with germline; a read error may underlie this. V usage is TRBV7-7 and J usage is TRBJ2-1; D ambiguous. Germline values: CDR1 SSHAT, CDR2 FNYEAQ (reference sequence). The CDR3 is 13 amino acids. CDR3 residues: CASSSRYLNEQFF. CDR3 in DNA: TGTGCTAGCAGTTCCCGTTACTTGAATGAGCAGTTCTTC. Together with reference TRBV7-7 and TRBJ2-1, the CDR3 gives the full variable domain: GAGVSQSPRYKVTKRGQDVTLRCDPISSHATLYWYQQALGQGPEFLTYFNYEAQPDKSGLPSDRFSAERPEGSISTLTIQRTEQRDSAMYRCASSSRYLNEQFFGPGTRLTVL.

This clone was picked up one time. This sequence joins TRBV18 and TRBJ1-1; weak D call: TRBD1 (6 bases). Germline CDR1 and CDR2: KGHSH and LQKENI. The germline V and J ends were trimmed by 1 base and 5 bases, with 11 bases remaining between them. This CDR3 has 14 amino acids. This CDR3 is CASSPQGERTEAFF. The CDR3 DNA is TGTGCCAGCTCACCACAGGGGGAGAGGACTGAAGCTTTCTTT.

The V call is TRBV6-5, the J call TRBJ2-3; D gene ambiguous. The CDR3 is 15 amino acids. Trimming pared 4 bases from V and 4 bases from J, leaving 15 bases between. Germline V gene data show CDR1 as MNHEY and CDR2 as SVGAGI. The CDR3 reads CASSSLPPRPDTQYF. DNA of the CDR3: TGTGCCAGCAGTTCCCTTCCGCCGCGTCCAGATACGCAGTATTTT.

The rearrangement uses TRBV30 and TRBJ1-6; D remains unclear. Germline assignment: CDR1 GTSNPN and CDR2 SVGIG (reference sequence). The CDR3 runs 14 residues. Trimming took off 3 bases at V and 0 bases at J, with 6 bases between the two ends. In DNA, the CDR3 is TGTGCCTGGAGCAGGCTCTCCTATAATTCACCCCTCCACTTT. Protein sequence: CAWSRLSYNSPLHF. Full variable domain (missing parts from reference TRBV30 and TRBJ1-6): SQTIHQWPATLVQPVGSPLSLECTVEGTSNPNLYWYRQAAGRGLQLLFYSVGIGQISSEVPQNLSASRPQDRQFILSSKKLLLSDSGFYLCAWSRLSYNSPLHFGNGTRLTVT.

The chain has TRBV28 and TRBJ1-2, with 7 bases aligning to TRBD1. There are 16 residues in the CDR3. CDR1 is MDHEN and CDR2 is SYDVKM in the germline V gene. V was clipped by 5 bases and J by 1 base; unmatched bases: 10. CDR3 amino acids: CASSAAGTVFNYGYTF. CDR3 DNA: TGTGCCAGCAGTGCCGCAGGGACAGTCTTTAACTATGGCTACACCTTC.

The chain has TRBV15 and TRBJ2-1; weak D call: TRBD2 (5 bases). Between the trimmed V and J ends, which lost 0 bases and 8 bases, there was a span of 17 bases. The CDR3 runs 16 residues. Germline V gene sequence: CDR1 LNHNV, CDR2 YYDKDF (reference sequence). Written as DNA, the CDR3 is TGTGCCACCAGCAGAGATACAGCGGTGGTGCGCCATGAGCAGTTCTTC. Protein sequence: CATSRDTAVVRHEQFF. The complete variable domain, with remaining parts taken from reference TRBV15 and TRBJ2-1, reads DAMVIQNPRYQVTQFGKPVTLSCSQTLNHNVMYWYQQKSSQAPKLLFHYYDKDFNNEADTPDNFQSRRPNTSFCFLDIRSPGLGDTAMYLCATSRDTAVVRHEQFFGPGTRLTVL.

V is TRBV29-1 and J is TRBJ2-1; perhaps TRBD2 as D (7 bases). Trimming removed 7 bases from V and 1 base from J, with 17 bases in between. The CDR3 runs to 15 residues. The germline CDR1 and CDR2 sequences are SQVTM and ANQGSEA. The CDR3 DNA follows: TGCAGCGCTAACAGGGCCGGGGGGTCCTACAATGAGCAGTTCTTC. It specifies CSANRAGGSYNEQFF.

The chain employs TRBV7-8 and TRBJ1-2; 7 positions match TRBD1. CDR1 is SGHVS and CDR2 is FQNEAQ in the germline V gene. V shed 5 bases and J 4 bases; nucleotides not matched to a gene: 10. The CDR3 runs 15 residues. CDR3 protein: CASSERGGFGYGYTF. As DNA, the CDR3 is TGTGCCAGCAGCGAGCGAGGGGGCTTCGGCTATGGCTACACCTTC.

The chain employs TRBV19 and TRBJ1-5; D remains unclear. The CDR3 has 15 amino acids. Germline V gives CDR1 LNHDA, CDR2 SQIVND (reference sequence). V was clipped by 1 base and J by 7 bases, with 14 bases between them. The CDR3 DNA reads as TGTGCCAGTAGTATAGTGGCAGGTGGTGTGCAGCCCCAGCATTTT. It yields the protein CASSIVAGGVQPQHF.

This chain connects TRBV18 to TRBJ2-5; 7 positions agree with TRBD1. With 3 bases clipped from V and 2 bases from J, the junction kept 6 bases outside the gene matches. The length of the CDR3 is 15 residues. The germline gives CDR1 KGHSH, CDR2 LQKENI. Here the CDR3 DNA reads TGTGCCAGCTCACCCGATTCGGGACAGCAAGAGACCCAGTACTTC. It codes for CASSPDSGQQETQYF.

The rearrangement links TRBV5-8 to TRBJ2-1, with 8 bases that match TRBD1. The V gene end was trimmed by 5 bases and the J gene end by 2 bases; junction bases not matched to a gene: 6. The CDR3 spans 15 residues. CDR1 and CDR2 from the germline V gene are SGHTS and YDEGEE. CDR3 DNA sequence: TGTGCCAGCAGTCCGGGACAGGCTCCCTACAATGAGCAGTTCTTC. As protein: CASSPGQAPYNEQFF.

The chain employs TRBV28 and TRBJ2-5, with TRBD2 identical over 8 bases. The CDR3 covers 14 residues. Germline V gives CDR1 MDHEN, CDR2 SYDVKM. Trimming took 6 bases from V and 5 from J; bases not matched to a gene: 8. CDR3 residues: CASSGGVEVETQYF. The CDR3 DNA is TGTGCCAGCAGCGGGGGGGTCGAGGTGGAGACCCAGTACTTC.

The chain carries TRBV18 and TRBJ2-5, with 8 positions matching TRBD1. With V trimmed by 6 bases and J by 5 bases, 20 bases remained unmatched. There are 18 residues in the CDR3. Germline V CDR1 and CDR2: KGHSH, LQKENI. CDR3: CASSGGQDAKAGRETQYF. Written as DNA, the CDR3 is TGTGCCAGCTCCGGGGGACAGGACGCGAAGGCCGGGCGGGAGACCCAGTACTTC.

This clone appeared a single time. The chain recombines TRBV7-3 with TRBJ2-2, with TRBD2 matching 11 bases. Trimming removed 5 bases from V and 6 bases from J; junction bases left unmatched: 23. Germline CDR1 SGHTA, CDR2 FQGTGA. The length of the CDR3 is 21 residues. Here the CDR3 DNA reads TGTGCCAGCAGCCCGCACCCGACTAGCGGGGCAGTCCTTCCCCAGGCCGGGGAGCTGTTTTTT. It yields the protein CASSPHPTSGAVLPQAGELFF.

The chain is built from TRBV27 and TRBJ2-2; D is uncertain. The CDR3 totals 14 residues. Germline V gene lookup returns CDR1 MNHEY and CDR2 SMNVEV (reference sequence). The V gene lost 1 base and the J gene lost 2 bases, with 5 bases spanning the gap. The CDR3: CASSLYVNTGELFF. For the CDR3, the DNA is TGTGCCAGCAGTTTATATGTAAACACCGGGGAGCTGTTTTTT.

The chain links TRBV19 to TRBJ1-5, with D maybe TRBD1 (5 bases). The CDR3 consists of 15 residues. V gave up 4 bases and J gave up 1 base, with 11 bases separating them. Germline V gene lookup returns CDR1 LNHDA and CDR2 SQIVND (reference sequence). This CDR3 reads CASSTLTVSNQPQHF. The DNA for the CDR3 is TGTGCCAGTAGTACTCTGACAGTCAGCAATCAGCCCCAGCATTTT. The entire variable domain, with the rest obtained from reference TRBV19 and TRBJ1-5, is as follows: DGGITQSPKYLFRKEGQNVTLSCEQNLNHDAMYWYRQDPGQGLRLIYYSQIVNDFQKGDIAEGYSVSREKKESFPLTVTSAQKNPTAFYLCASSTLTVSNQPQHFGDGTRLSIL.

V is TRBV7-9 and J is TRBJ2-4, with D tentatively TRBD2 (6 bases). The CDR3 runs 16 residues. Trimming removed 4 bases at V and 0 bases at J, with 13 bases between. Germline V lookup: CDR1 SEHNR, CDR2 FQNEAQ (reference sequence). The CDR3 protein is CASSSLSGLAKNIQYF. The CDR3 DNA follows: TGTGCCAGCAGCTCCCTTAGCGGCCTAGCCAAAAACATTCAGTACTTC.

The chain links TRBV2 to TRBJ2-5; D is uncertain. The V gene lost 2 bases and the J gene lost 0 bases, with 7 bases spanning the gap. This CDR3 region has 14 residues. Germline-derived CDR1 and CDR2 are SNHLY and FYNNEI. The CDR3 region has the DNA TGTGCCAGCAGTGAAACGGTATACCAAGAGACCCAGTACTTC. This gives the protein CASSETVYQETQYF.

The chain employs TRBV4-3 and TRBJ2-3, with 7 positions matching TRBD2. CDR1 and CDR2 (germline): LGHNA, YSLEER. This CDR3 is built from 14 residues. J lost 0 bases, V lost 8 bases, and 5 bases had no gene match. CDR3 coding DNA: TGCGCCAGCTCCGCGGGGGATAGCACAGATACGCAGTATTTT. The encoded protein is CASSAGDSTDTQYF.

The genes are TRBV23-1 and TRBJ2-5; D not resolved. TRBV23-1 is reported as an ORF; its role is uncertain. With 0 bases removed from V and 0 bases from J, the gap between germline ends came to 11 bases. CDR3 length equals 16 residues. The CDR3 DNA reads as TGCGCCAGCAGTCAATCCCGAGGAAAGAACCAAGAGACCCAGTACTTC. Its translation: CASSQSRGKNQETQYF.

This clone was recorded once. V usage is TRBV19 and J usage is TRBJ2-7, with 12 bases matching TRBD2. CDR1 and CDR2 from the germline V gene are LNHDA and SQIVND (reference sequence). The CDR3 is 15 amino acids. Unmatched junction bases numbered 3, after V lost 1 base and J lost 5 bases. The CDR3: CASSIVLAGGDEQYF. The CDR3 nucleotides read TGTGCCAGTAGTATAGTCCTAGCGGGAGGGGACGAGCAGTACTTC.

The chain carries TRBV27 and TRBJ1-6; 8 bases agree with TRBD1. The length of the CDR3 is 16 residues. Per the germline V gene, CDR1 is MNHEY and CDR2 is SMNVEV (reference sequence). After removal of 6 bases from V and 0 bases from J, the junction contained 4 bases not matched to a gene. CDR3 coding DNA: TGTGCCAGCAGGGACAGGGATACCTCCTATAATTCACCCCTCCACTTT. It is translated as CASRDRDTSYNSPLHF.

The chain carries TRBV6-5 and TRBJ2-7, with TRBD2 matching over 9 bases. Trimming cost V 6 bases and J 0 bases; bases outside gene matches: 6. Germline CDR1 and CDR2: MNHEY and SVGAGI. This CDR3 region has 15 residues. CDR3 in DNA: TGTGCCAGCAGCCGAAGCGGGAGGTCCTCCTACGAGCAGTACTTC. The encoded protein is CASSRSGRSSYEQYF.

The chain joins TRBV7-8 to TRBJ2-7, with D possibly matching TRBD1 (5 bases). This CDR3 region has 14 residues. Germline V gives CDR1 SGHVS, CDR2 FQNEAQ. V lost 2 bases to trimming and J lost 3 bases, with 11 bases between them. CDR3 coding DNA: TGTGCCAGCAGCTTATTAGGGGTGGACTACGAGCAGTACTTC. As protein: CASSLLGVDYEQYF.

This clone has just one count. V gene TRBV5-1 combines with J gene TRBJ2-7; 8 bases map to TRBD1. In germline, CDR1 is SGHRS, CDR2 YFSETQ. This CDR3 comprises 14 residues. The trim removed 5 bases at V and 2 bases at J, leaving 6 bases unmatched. CDR3 sequence: CASRPGQGTYEQYF. Here the CDR3 DNA reads TGCGCCAGCAGGCCCGGACAGGGAACCTACGAGCAGTACTTC.

The chain uses TRBV5-4 and TRBJ2-5, with 7 bases lining up with TRBD2. In germline, CDR1 is SGHNT, CDR2 YYREEE (reference sequence). CDR3 size: 15 residues. V lost 3 bases, J lost 0 bases, and 5 bases stayed unmatched. CDR3 loop: CASSSNGLDQETQYF. In DNA form, the CDR3 reads TGTGCCAGCAGCTCCAACGGACTAGACCAAGAGACCCAGTACTTC.

The rearrangement joins TRBV5-1 to TRBJ2-7, with TRBD1 matching over 10 bases. The CDR3 covers 17 residues. V dropped 1 base and J dropped 3; count of bases not matched to a gene: 10. The germline gives CDR1 SGHRS, CDR2 YFSETQ. Written as DNA, the CDR3 is TGCGCCAGCAGCTTGCGAACGACGGACAGGGGGATCTACGAGCAGTACTTC. Its protein is CASSLRTTDRGIYEQYF.

V is TRBV18 and J is TRBJ2-7; 7 bases fit TRBD1. V was clipped by 1 base and J by 5 bases; unmatched bases: 5. CDR1 is KGHSH, CDR2 LQKENI, per germline. The CDR3 runs 14 residues. CDR3 residues: CASSPRDRRDEQYF. The CDR3 nucleotides read TGTGCCAGCTCACCACGGGACAGAAGGGACGAGCAGTACTTC.

This clone has only one observation. The chain uses TRBV6-5 and TRBJ2-3, with a weak D call TRBD2 (5 bases). Trimming removed 6 bases at V and 5 bases at J, with 15 bases between. The length of the CDR3 is 14 residues. Germline CDR1 and CDR2: MNHEY and SVGAGI. CDR3 nucleotide sequence: TGTGCCAGCAGGCGGGCTCAAGTTGGAGATACGCAGTATTTT. This encodes CASRRAQVGDTQYF.